Following are 11 T cell receptor beta chains from one sample sequenced in a study of T cells after yellow fever vaccination. MiXCR was run by TCRdb on the 5' RACE reads, yielding one entry per CDR3 protein. This table has about 350,000 distinct CDR3 sequences, roughly 8.4% appearing once. The sample here was PBMCs, taken 35 to 50 days after the first yellow fever vaccination. All receptors derive from a man between 18 and 29 years old who received the YFV17D yellow fever vaccine.

This clonotype occurred a few times. V and J are TRBV2 and TRBJ2-1, with 7 bases matching TRBD1. Germline CDR1 and CDR2: SNHLY and FYNNEI. The CDR3 loop spans 17 amino acids. Trimming removed 1 base from V and 6 bases from J; junction bases left unmatched: 12. The CDR3 region is CASSEGRKQGRFNEQFF. The CDR3 coding sequence is TGTGCCAGCAGTGAAGGTCGGAAACAGGGGCGGTTCAATGAGCAGTTCTTC.

This clonotype was seen many times. V usage is TRBV10-1 and J usage is TRBJ2-5; 15 bases match TRBD2. In germline, CDR1 is WNHNN, CDR2 SYGVQD (reference sequence). J lost 5 bases, V lost 5 bases, and 6 bases had no gene match. This CDR3 spans 16 amino acids. The CDR3 reads CASSTGLAGGPETQYF. For the CDR3, the DNA is TGCGCCAGCAGTACAGGACTAGCGGGGGGGCCCGAGACCCAGTACTTC.

This sequence joins TRBV29-1 and TRBJ2-5; TRBD1 matches 7 bases. The length of the CDR3 is 14 residues. Trimming at V came to 4 bases and at J to 4 bases, leaving 9 bases not matched to a gene. Germline CDR1 SQVTM, CDR2 ANQGSEA. DNA for the CDR3: TGCAGCGTTGTGGTGCCTAACAGGGGAGAGACCCAGTACTTC. Encoded protein: CSVVVPNRGETQYF.

The chain carries TRBV20-1 and TRBJ2-7; 8 bases map to TRBD2. Losses at the gene ends were 4 bases for V and 5 bases for J; bases not matched to a gene: 7. Per germline, CDR1 DFQATT and CDR2 SNEGSKA (reference sequence). This CDR3 contains 13 residues. CDR3 amino acids: CSATVAGLDEQYF. CDR3 in DNA: TGCAGTGCTACCGTAGCGGGGCTCGACGAGCAGTACTTC.

J is TRBJ2-3 and V is TRBV5-4, with D possibly TRBD1 on 6 matching bases. This CDR3 comprises 13 residues. The V gene's germline CDR1 is SGHNT and CDR2 YYREEE (reference sequence). V was trimmed by 4 bases and J by 3 bases, leaving 9 bases between them. This CDR3 reads CASSRQETDTQYF. The CDR3 DNA follows: TGTGCCAGCAGCCGACAGGAAACAGATACGCAGTATTTT.

J is TRBJ1-6 and V is TRBV5-6; D is uncertain. The germline V gene has CDR1 SGHDT and CDR2 YYEEEE. The CDR3 length is 14 residues. V lost 0 bases and J lost 7, with 8 bases in between. CDR3 amino acids: CASSLGLWNSPLHF. In DNA, the CDR3 is TGTGCCAGCAGCTTGGGGTTGTGGAATTCACCCCTCCACTTT.

This clonotype was counted a few times. The chain couples TRBV24-1 to TRBJ2-5; D remains unclear. This CDR3 is 12 amino acids long. Germline V lookup: CDR1 KGHDR, CDR2 SFDVKD. The V end lost 5 bases, the J end lost 0 bases, and 3 bases lay between the germline ends. This CDR3 reads CATSVNQETQYF. CDR3 bases: TGTGCCACCAGTGTCAACCAAGAGACCCAGTACTTC.

This clonotype was detected a few times. The CDR3 DNA reads TGTGCCAGCAGCTTAGGGACGGTCAGTGGCTACACCTTC. This translates into CASSLGTVSGYTF. The genes are TRBV7-9 and TRBJ1-2; D is unclear. V gave up 1 base and J gave up 7 bases, with 10 bases separating them. The CDR3 spans 13 residues. Per the germline V gene, CDR1 is SEHNR and CDR2 is FQNEAQ (reference sequence).

This clonotype came up many times. The genes are TRBV5-1 and TRBJ1-2; D gene unclear. Germline CDR1 reads SGHRS; CDR2 reads YFSETQ. Trimming cost V 0 bases and J 2 bases, with 11 bases left between them. The CDR3 runs 15 residues. The CDR3 protein is CASSLAGSANYGYTF. For the CDR3, the DNA is TGCGCCAGCAGCTTGGCCGGCAGCGCGAACTATGGCTACACCTTC. Together with reference TRBV5-1 and TRBJ1-2, the CDR3 gives the full variable domain: KAGVTQTPRYLIKTRGQQVTLSCSPISGHRSVSWYQQTPGQGLQFLFEYFSETQRNKGNFPGRFSGRQFSNSRSEMNVSTLELGDSALYLCASSLAGSANYGYTFGSGTRLTVV.

V and J are TRBV5-4 and TRBJ2-5, with D perhaps TRBD1 (6 bases). The length of the CDR3 is 14 residues. The V gene lost 1 base and the J gene lost 3 bases, with 10 bases spanning the gap. Germline CDR1 and CDR2: SGHNT and YYREEE (reference sequence). CDR3 sequence: CASSLRDIEETQYF. The DNA for the CDR3 is TGTGCCAGCAGCTTGCGGGACATAGAAGAGACCCAGTACTTC. The full variable domain, rest sourced from reference TRBV5-4 and TRBJ2-5, is ETGVTQSPTHLIKTRGQQVTLRCSSQSGHNTVSWYQQALGQGPQFIFQYYREEENGRGNFPPRFSGLQFPNYSSELNVNALELDDSALYLCASSLRDIEETQYFGPGTRLLVL.

This clonotype was found a few times. The rearrangement uses TRBV6-5 and TRBJ2-3, with D unclear. CDR1 and CDR2 from the germline V gene are MNHEY and SVGAGI. V lost 4 bases, J lost 9 bases, and 17 bases lay in between. CDR3 length: 14 residues. CDR3 protein: CASSSRDPARTQYF. CDR3 in DNA: TGTGCCAGCAGTTCTCGTGACCCCGCCAGAACGCAGTATTTT.